This T cell receptor (beta chain) emerged from a study of CD8 T cells in Susac syndrome. An amount of RNA that ranged from about 0.45 to 1 ug was reverse transcribed with random hexamers. TCRdb itself ran the immunoSEQ multiplex PCR reads through MiXCR, one entry per CDR3 protein. The repertoire includes 150,000 to 200,000 distinct CDR3 sequences, 95% of them detected once, and around 0.16% sits in the top ten. Germline V gene data show CDR1 as MNHEY and CDR2 as SMNVEV (reference sequence). This CDR3 has 15 residues. The V and J ends lost 2 bases and 3 bases, in that order; junction bases with no gene match: 7.

The sequence derives from a human donor with Susac syndrome. V usage is TRBV27 and J usage is TRBJ2-7; 7 nucleotides line up with TRBD1. The sample taken for sequencing was CD8+ T cells from PBMCs. The CDR3 nucleotides read TGTGCCAGCAGTTTAGTTGGGGACAGCCTCTACGAGCAGTACTTC. It is translated as CASSLVGDSLYEQYF.